The following is a T cell receptor beta chain sequence with its context. The data belong to a study of OX40 agonist ivuxolimab in advanced cancers. Whole-study context: Earlier anti-PD-1, anti-PD-L1 or anti-CTLA-4 therapy was permitted; 40% had received some.

Method: immunoSEQ multiplex PCR; TCRdb's copy keeps in-frame clones and lacks some. The sample consists of fewer than 60,000 clones, about 85% of them appearing once. V shed 3 bases and J shed 5 bases, with 20 bases lying between them. CDR1 and CDR2 (germline): SGHAT, FQDESV (reference sequence). The CDR3 totals 16 residues. This chain uses TRBV11-1 with TRBJ2-7; D gene ambiguous. The receptor was derived from an adult with an advanced solid tumor such as melanoma, head and neck, liver or kidney cancer. Source: CD4+ or CD8+ T cells sorted from blood, taken in a trial of the OX40 agonist ivuxolimab. DNA of the CDR3: TGTGCCAGCAGCTTCGCCGACGGCACGTCCTGGGACGAGCAGTACTTC. Its protein product is CASSFADGTSWDEQYF.